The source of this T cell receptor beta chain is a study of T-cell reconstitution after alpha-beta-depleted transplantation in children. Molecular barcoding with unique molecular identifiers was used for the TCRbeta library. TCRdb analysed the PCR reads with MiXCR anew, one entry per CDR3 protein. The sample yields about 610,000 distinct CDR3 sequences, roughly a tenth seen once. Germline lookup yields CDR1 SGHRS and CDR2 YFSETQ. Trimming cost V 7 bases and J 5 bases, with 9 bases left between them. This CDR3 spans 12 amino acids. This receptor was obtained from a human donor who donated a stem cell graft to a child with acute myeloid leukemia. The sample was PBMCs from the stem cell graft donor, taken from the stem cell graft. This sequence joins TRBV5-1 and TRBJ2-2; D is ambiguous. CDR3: CASSAGTGELFF. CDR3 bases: TGCGCCAGCTCCGCTGGAACCGGGGAGCTGTTTTTT.